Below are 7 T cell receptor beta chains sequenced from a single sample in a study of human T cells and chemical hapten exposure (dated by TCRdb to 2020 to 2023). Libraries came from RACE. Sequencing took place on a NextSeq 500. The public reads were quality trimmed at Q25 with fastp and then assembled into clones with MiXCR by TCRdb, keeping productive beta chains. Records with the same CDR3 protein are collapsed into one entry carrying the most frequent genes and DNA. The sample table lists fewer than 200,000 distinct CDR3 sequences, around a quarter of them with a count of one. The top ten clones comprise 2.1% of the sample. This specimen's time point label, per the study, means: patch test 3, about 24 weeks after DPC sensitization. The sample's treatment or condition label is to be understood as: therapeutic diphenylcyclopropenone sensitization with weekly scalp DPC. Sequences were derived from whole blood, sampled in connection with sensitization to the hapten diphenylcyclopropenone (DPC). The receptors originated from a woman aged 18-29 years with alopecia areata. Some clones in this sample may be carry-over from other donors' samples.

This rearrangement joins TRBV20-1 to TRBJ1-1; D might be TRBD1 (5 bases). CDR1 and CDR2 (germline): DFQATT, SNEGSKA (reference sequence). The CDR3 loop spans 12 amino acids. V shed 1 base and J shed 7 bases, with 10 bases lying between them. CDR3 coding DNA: TGCAGTGCTAGAGGGGAGGGGATTGAAGCTTTCTTT. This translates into CSARGEGIEAFF.

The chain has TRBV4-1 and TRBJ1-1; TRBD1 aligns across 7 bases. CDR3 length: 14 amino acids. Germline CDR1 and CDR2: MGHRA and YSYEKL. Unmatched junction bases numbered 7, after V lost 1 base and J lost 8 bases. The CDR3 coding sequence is TGCGCCAGCAGCCAAGCCCAGGGGGTCCCCGAAGCTTTCTTT. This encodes CASSQAQGVPEAFF.

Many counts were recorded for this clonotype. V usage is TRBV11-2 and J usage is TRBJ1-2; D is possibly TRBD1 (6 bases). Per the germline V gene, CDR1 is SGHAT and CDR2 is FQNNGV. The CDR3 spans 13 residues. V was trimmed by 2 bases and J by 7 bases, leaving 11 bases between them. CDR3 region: CASSLRTEGGYTF. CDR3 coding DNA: TGTGCCAGCAGCTTACGGACAGAGGGTGGCTACACCTTC.

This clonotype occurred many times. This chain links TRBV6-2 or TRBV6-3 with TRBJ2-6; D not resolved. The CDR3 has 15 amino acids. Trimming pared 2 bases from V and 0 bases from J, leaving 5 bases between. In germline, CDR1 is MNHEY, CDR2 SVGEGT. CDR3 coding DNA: TGTGCCAGCAGTTACAGGCTCTCTGGGGCCAACGTCCTGACTTTC. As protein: CASSYRLSGANVLTF.

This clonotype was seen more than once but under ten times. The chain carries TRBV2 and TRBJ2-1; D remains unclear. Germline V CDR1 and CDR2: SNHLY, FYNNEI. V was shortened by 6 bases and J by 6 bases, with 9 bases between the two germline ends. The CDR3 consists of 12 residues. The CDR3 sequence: CASRRTGNEQFF. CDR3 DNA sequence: TGTGCCAGCAGAAGGACGGGCAATGAGCAGTTCTTC.

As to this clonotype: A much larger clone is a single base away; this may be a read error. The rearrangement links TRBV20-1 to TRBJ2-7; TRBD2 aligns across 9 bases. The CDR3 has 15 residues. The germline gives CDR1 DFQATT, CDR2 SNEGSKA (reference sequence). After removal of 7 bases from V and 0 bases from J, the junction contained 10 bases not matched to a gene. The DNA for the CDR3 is TGCAGTGAGAGTAGCGGGGGCCTCAGCTCCTACGAGCAGTACTTC. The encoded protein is CSESSGGLSSYEQYF.

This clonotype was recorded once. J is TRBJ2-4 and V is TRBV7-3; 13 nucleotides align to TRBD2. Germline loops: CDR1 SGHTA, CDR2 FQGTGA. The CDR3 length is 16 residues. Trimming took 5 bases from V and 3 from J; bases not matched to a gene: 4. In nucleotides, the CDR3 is TGTGCCAGCAGCCCCGGACTAGCGGGAGACAAAAACATTCAGTACTTC. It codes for CASSPGLAGDKNIQYF.